This T cell receptor beta chain was profiled in a study of shared clonotypes between healthy human individuals. Turning to the study itself: CD4 naive cells filled three plates per donor, CD4 memory three, CD8 naive two and CD8 memory one. Study-level points and caveats: The study found lower generation probabilities in non-shared clonotypes than in those shared by all four donors.

Remarks on this clone: What it recognizes is unknown.

Assay execution proceeded at the deep level. Clones were sequenced by immunoSEQ multiplex PCR, and TCRdb holds only the in-frame ones, with some missing. The table has approximately 720,000 clones, about 91% seen once. Losses at the gene ends were 6 bases for V and 0 bases for J; bases not matched to a gene: 4. Looked up from germline, CDR1 is SGDLS and CDR2 is YYNGEE. This CDR3 region has 16 residues. Naive CD8 isolation took CD45RO-negative cells positively selected for CCR7 and excluded terminally differentiated effector memory CD45RA+ cells. The source material was naive CD8+ T cells sorted from blood. This receptor was identified in a man aged 25 to 45 in good health. V and J are TRBV9 and TRBJ2-1, with TRBD2 matching over 12 bases. CDR3 loop: CASTPTSGSSYNEQFF. Here the CDR3 DNA reads TGTGCCAGCACCCCGACTAGCGGGAGCTCCTACAATGAGCAGTTCTTC.